Shown below are 12 T cell receptor beta chains from a single sample sequenced in a study of blood T cells in healthy people across ages. Primers used in a second PCR of about 6 to 11 cycles were a sample-barcoded 5' primer and a J-beta primer mix. TCRdb reanalysed the 5' RACE reads using MiXCR and keeps one entry per CDR3 protein. Here the sample spans hundreds of thousands of distinct CDR3 sequences, approximately 48% being singletons. The material sequenced was blood. The receptor set was obtained from a man in his fifties or sixties in good health.

The gene calls are TRBV6-6 and TRBJ2-1, with D unclear. The V gene's germline CDR1 is MNHNY and CDR2 SVGAGI (reference sequence). V lost 7 bases, J lost 9 bases, and 22 bases lay in between. The CDR3 length is 15 residues. This CDR3 is CASTTVRPVLGEQFF. Here the CDR3 DNA reads TGTGCCAGCACCACAGTTAGACCTGTATTAGGTGAGCAGTTCTTC.

J is TRBJ1-1 and V is TRBV20-1; D is possibly TRBD1 (5 bases). CDR3 length equals 13 residues. Looked up from germline, CDR1 is DFQATT and CDR2 is SNEGSKA (reference sequence). V was trimmed by 1 base and J by 1 base, leaving 7 bases between them. The CDR3 protein is CSARVTENTEAFF. CDR3 DNA: TGCAGTGCTAGAGTGACAGAGAACACTGAAGCTTTCTTT.

On this clonotype itself: A clone one base away is much larger, so this may be a read error. The chain combines TRBV7-2 with TRBJ2-3; the D gene is possibly TRBD2 (6 bases). The CDR3 is 15 residues long. Germline V gene sequence: CDR1 SGHTA, CDR2 FQGNSA. The V and J ends lost 5 bases and 6 bases respectively, with 18 bases between them. CDR3 coding DNA: TGTGCCAGCAGCACCGGACCGGACTACGCGGATACGCAGTATTTT. Its protein product is CASSTGPDYADTQYF. Filled out from reference TRBV7-2 and TRBJ2-3, the complete variable domain reads GAGVSQSPSNKVTEKGKDVELRCDPISGHTALYWYRQSLGQGLEFLIYFQGNSAPDKSGLPSDRFSAERTGGSVSTLTIQRTQQEDSAVYLCASSTGPDYADTQYFGPGTRLTVL.

As to this clonotype: Germline and junction disagree at one end, which may indicate a read error. The genes are TRBV7-2 and TRBJ2-3; the match to TRBD2 covers 8 bases. CDR1 is SGHTA and CDR2 is FQGNSA in the germline V gene. The CDR3 spans 15 residues. The chain's CDR3 is CASSMGLGSTDTRYF. The CDR3 coding sequence is TGTGCCAGTAGCATGGGACTAGGGAGCACAGATACGCGGTATTTT.

This clonotype was observed a handful of times. V is TRBV27 and J is TRBJ2-3; 7 bases match TRBD2. CDR3 length: 14 residues. Per the germline V gene, CDR1 is MNHEY and CDR2 is SMNVEV (reference sequence). Unmatched junction bases numbered 6, after V lost 7 bases and J lost 2 bases. The CDR3: CASTSSGLTDTQYF. DNA of the CDR3: TGTGCCAGCACCTCTAGCGGACTCACAGATACGCAGTATTTT.

The chain recombines TRBV5-1 with TRBJ2-3; tentatively, D is TRBD1 or TRBD2 (6 bases each). This CDR3 is built from 16 residues. V lost 0 bases, J lost 6 bases, and 17 bases lay in between. Looked up from germline, CDR1 is SGHRS and CDR2 is YFSETQ. The CDR3 region is CASSLEGGSPVDTQYF. Written as DNA, the CDR3 is TGCGCCAGCAGCTTGGAGGGGGGCTCCCCCGTTGATACGCAGTATTTT.

This clonotype was observed a handful of times. This sequence joins TRBV29-1 and TRBJ1-1; perhaps TRBD1 as D (6 bases). CDR1 is SQVTM and CDR2 is ANQGSEA in the germline V gene. V was pared by 4 bases and J by 4 bases, with 10 bases between. The length of the CDR3 is 12 residues. The CDR3 nucleotides are TGCAGCGTTGTAGGGGGAGGCACTGAAGCTTTCTTT. Translating it yields CSVVGGGTEAFF.

A few counts support this clonotype. This chain connects TRBV18 to TRBJ2-3; D is perhaps TRBD1 (6 bases). The CDR3 runs 15 residues. Trimming left V 1 base short and J 2 bases short, with 10 bases between. In germline, CDR1 is KGHSH, CDR2 LQKENI. The CDR3 bases are TGTGCCAGCTCACCACGCACAGGGACCACAGATACGCAGTATTTT. This encodes CASSPRTGTTDTQYF.

This clonotype was found many times. The genes are TRBV20-1 and TRBJ2-3, with 10 bases aligning to TRBD2. From germline, CDR1 is DFQATT and CDR2 SNEGSKA (reference sequence). After removal of 0 bases from V and 4 bases from J, the junction contained 7 bases not matched to a gene. This CDR3 contains 16 residues. This CDR3 reads CSARDGSGGEADTQYF. The CDR3 DNA reads TGCAGTGCTAGAGATGGGAGCGGGGGGGAGGCAGATACGCAGTATTTT.

The chain links TRBV20-1 to TRBJ1-4; D is unresolved. Between the trimmed V and J ends, which lost 0 bases and 7 bases, there was a span of 12 bases. The CDR3 spans 14 residues. Germline values: CDR1 DFQATT, CDR2 SNEGSKA (reference sequence). The CDR3 bases are TGCAGTGCTAGAGATCTGGTGAGGAGTGAAAAACTGTTTTTT. It is translated as CSARDLVRSEKLFF.

This chain joins TRBV20-1 and TRBJ2-7; tentative D call: TRBD1 (6 bases). CDR1 and CDR2 (germline): DFQATT, SNEGSKA (reference sequence). The length of the CDR3 is 17 residues. V lost 1 base to trimming and J lost 4 bases, with 23 bases between them. This CDR3 reads CSARGRGHGKTGYEQYF. As DNA, the CDR3 is TGCAGTGCTAGAGGTAGGGGACACGGAAAGACTGGTTACGAGCAGTACTTC.

The chain employs TRBV20-1 and TRBJ2-1; D not resolved. Germline CDR1 is DFQATT and CDR2 is SNEGSKA (reference sequence). The CDR3 is 11 amino acids. Trimming removed 6 bases from V and 3 bases from J, with 6 bases in between. CDR3: CSAQFYNEQFF. For the CDR3, the DNA is TGCAGTGCCCAGTTCTACAATGAGCAGTTCTTC.